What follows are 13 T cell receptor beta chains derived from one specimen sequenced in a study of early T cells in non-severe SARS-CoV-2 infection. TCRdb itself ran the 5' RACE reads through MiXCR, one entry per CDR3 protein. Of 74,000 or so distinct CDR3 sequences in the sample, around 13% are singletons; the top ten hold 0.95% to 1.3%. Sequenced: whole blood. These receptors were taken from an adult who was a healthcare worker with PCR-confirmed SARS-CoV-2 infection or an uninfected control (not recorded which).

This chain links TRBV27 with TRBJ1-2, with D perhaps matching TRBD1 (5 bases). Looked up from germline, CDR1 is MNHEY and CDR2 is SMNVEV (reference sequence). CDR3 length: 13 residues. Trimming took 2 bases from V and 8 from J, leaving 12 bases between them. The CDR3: CASSLSARDGYTF. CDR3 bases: TGTGCCAGCAGTTTAAGTGCACGGGACGGCTACACCTTC.

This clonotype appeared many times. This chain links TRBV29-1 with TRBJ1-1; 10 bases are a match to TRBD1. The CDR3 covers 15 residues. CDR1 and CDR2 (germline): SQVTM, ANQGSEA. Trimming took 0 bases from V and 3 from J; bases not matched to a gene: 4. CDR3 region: CSVEETGTGDTEAFF. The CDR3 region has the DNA TGCAGCGTTGAAGAAACCGGGACAGGGGACACTGAAGCTTTCTTT.

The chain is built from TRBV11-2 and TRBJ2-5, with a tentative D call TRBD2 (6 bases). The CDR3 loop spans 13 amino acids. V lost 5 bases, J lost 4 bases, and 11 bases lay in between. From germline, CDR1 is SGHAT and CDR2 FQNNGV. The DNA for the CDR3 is TGTGCCAGCAGCCGGGAGCGAGGAGAGACCCAGTACTTC. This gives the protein CASSRERGETQYF.

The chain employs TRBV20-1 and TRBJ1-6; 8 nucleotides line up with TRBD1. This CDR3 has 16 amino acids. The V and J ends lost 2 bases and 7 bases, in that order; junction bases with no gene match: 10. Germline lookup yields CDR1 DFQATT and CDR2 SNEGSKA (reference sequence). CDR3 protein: CSARRDGQGGNSPLHF. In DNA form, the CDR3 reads TGCAGTGCTAGAAGAGATGGACAGGGAGGGAATTCACCCCTCCACTTT.

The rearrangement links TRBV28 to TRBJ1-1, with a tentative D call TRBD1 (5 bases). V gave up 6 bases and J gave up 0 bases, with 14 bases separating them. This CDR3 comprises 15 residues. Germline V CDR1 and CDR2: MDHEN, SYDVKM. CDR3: CASSSSGRMNTEAFF. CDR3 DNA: TGTGCCAGCAGCTCCTCAGGGCGAATGAACACTGAAGCTTTCTTT.

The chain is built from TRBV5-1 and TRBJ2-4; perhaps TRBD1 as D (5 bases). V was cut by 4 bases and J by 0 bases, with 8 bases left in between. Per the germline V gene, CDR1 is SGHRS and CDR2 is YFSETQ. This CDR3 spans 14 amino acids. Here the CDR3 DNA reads TGCGCCAGCAGCACAGGTACAGCCAAAAACATTCAGTACTTC. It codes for CASSTGTAKNIQYF.

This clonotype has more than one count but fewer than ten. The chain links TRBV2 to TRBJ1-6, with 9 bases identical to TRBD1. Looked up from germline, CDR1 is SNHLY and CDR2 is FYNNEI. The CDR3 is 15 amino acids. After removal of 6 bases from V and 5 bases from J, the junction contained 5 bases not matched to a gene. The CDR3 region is CASRTGQGDNSPLHF. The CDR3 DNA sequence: TGTGCCAGCAGGACGGGACAGGGTGATAATTCACCCCTCCACTTT.

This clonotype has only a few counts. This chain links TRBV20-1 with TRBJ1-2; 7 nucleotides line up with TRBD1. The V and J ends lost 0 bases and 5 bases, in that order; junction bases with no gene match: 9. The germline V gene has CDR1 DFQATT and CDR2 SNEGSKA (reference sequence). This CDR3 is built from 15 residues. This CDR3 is CSARDLWTGGYGYTF. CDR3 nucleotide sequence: TGCAGTGCTAGAGACCTATGGACAGGAGGGTATGGCTACACCTTC.

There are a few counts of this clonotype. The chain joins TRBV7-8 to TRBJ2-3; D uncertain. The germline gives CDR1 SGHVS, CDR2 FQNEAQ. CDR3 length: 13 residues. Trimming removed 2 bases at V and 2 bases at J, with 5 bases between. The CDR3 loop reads CASSLLDTDTQYF. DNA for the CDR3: TGTGCCAGCAGCTTACTGGACACAGATACGCAGTATTTT.

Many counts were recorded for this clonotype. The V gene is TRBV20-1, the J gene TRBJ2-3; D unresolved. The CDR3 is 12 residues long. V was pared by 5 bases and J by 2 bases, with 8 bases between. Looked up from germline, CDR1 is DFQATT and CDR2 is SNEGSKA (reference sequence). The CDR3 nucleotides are TGCAGTGCTGCCCAGCCCACAGATACGCAGTATTTT. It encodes CSAAQPTDTQYF.

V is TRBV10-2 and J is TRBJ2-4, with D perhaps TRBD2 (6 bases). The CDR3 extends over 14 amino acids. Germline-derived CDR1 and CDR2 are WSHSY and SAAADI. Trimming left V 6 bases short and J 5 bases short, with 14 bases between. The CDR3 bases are TGCGCCAGCAGGAACCCGGGACTTGAAAACATTCAGTACTTC. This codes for CASRNPGLENIQYF.

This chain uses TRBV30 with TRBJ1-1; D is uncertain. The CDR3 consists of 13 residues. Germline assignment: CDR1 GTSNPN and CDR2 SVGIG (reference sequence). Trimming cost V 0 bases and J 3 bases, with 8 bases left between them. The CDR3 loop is CAWSVTLYTEAFF. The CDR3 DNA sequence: TGTGCCTGGAGTGTGACTCTATACACTGAAGCTTTCTTT.

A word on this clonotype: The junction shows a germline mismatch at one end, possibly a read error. The CDR3 DNA reads as TGTGCCAGCACTTTAGGATCGGAGACCTACAATGAGCAGTTCTTC. It codes for CASTLGSETYNEQFF. The gene calls are TRBV28 and TRBJ2-1, with D hard to call. Germline CDR1 is MDHEN and CDR2 is SYDVKM. CDR3 length equals 15 residues.